The rows below give T cell receptor beta chains drawn from one sample of a study of shared clonotypes between healthy human individuals. Generated by immunoSEQ multiplex PCR, the TCRdb table keeps only in-frame clones and is missing some. The sample lists about 180,000 clones; about 93% were seen once. The sequenced material came from naive CD4+ T cells sorted from blood. All receptors come from a woman aged 25 to 39 in good health. Both conserved end residues are part of each CDR3. D genes are given only for firm matches. Where a row states a size, it is once, few, many or the class of an expanded clone; other rows omit it.

v_gene: TRBV18; abundance: once; j_gene: TRBJ1-5; d_gene: .; CDR3aa: CASSPPSQSGQPQHF; CDR3nt: TGTGCCAGCTCACCACCGAGCCAGTCAGGTCAGCCCCAGCATTTT
v_gene: TRBV9; abundance: .; j_gene: TRBJ2-3; d_gene: TRBD2; CDR3aa: CASSPRGDGTDTQYF; CDR3nt: TGTGCCAGCAGCCCACGGGGGGACGGCACAGATACGCAGTATTTT
v_gene: TRBV2; abundance: .; j_gene: TRBJ1-5; d_gene: TRBD1; CDR3aa: CASKPTGLSQPQHF; CDR3nt: TGTGCCAGCAAACCGACAGGGTTGTCTCAGCCCCAGCATTTT
v_gene: TRBV6-5; abundance: .; j_gene: TRBJ1-1; d_gene: .; CDR3aa: CASSYRGSTEAFF; CDR3nt: TGTGCCAGCAGTTACCGGGGGAGCACTGAAGCTTTCTTT
v_gene: TRBV29-1; abundance: .; j_gene: TRBJ2-3; d_gene: .; CDR3aa: CSVEYGGRLTDTQYF; CDR3nt: TGCAGCGTTGAATATGGGGGGAGGTTAACAGATACGCAGTATTTT
v_gene: TRBV7-9; abundance: .; j_gene: TRBJ1-3; d_gene: TRBD1; CDR3aa: CASSPGQGFTPRLNTIYF; CDR3nt: TGTGCCAGCAGCCCGGGACAGGGCTTTACCCCCCGCCTAAACACCATATATTTT
v_gene: TRBV18; abundance: .; j_gene: TRBJ1-1; d_gene: TRBD1; CDR3aa: CASSPGRGGMNTEAFF; CDR3nt: TGTGCCAGCTCACCAGGCAGGGGGGGAATGAACACTGAAGCTTTCTTT
v_gene: TRBV18; abundance: .; j_gene: TRBJ1-2; d_gene: .; CDR3aa: CASSPNQGRGTYGYTF; CDR3nt: TGTGCCAGCTCCCCGAACCAGGGCAGGGGCACCTATGGCTACACCTTC
v_gene: TRBV28; abundance: .; j_gene: TRBJ2-7; d_gene: .; CDR3aa: CASSLMAPVQYF; CDR3nt: TGTGCCAGCAGTTTGATGGCCCCTGTGCAGTACTTC
v_gene: TRBV28; abundance: .; j_gene: TRBJ1-5; d_gene: TRBD1; CDR3aa: CASSLSARGLQPQHF; CDR3nt: TGTGCCAGCAGTTTATCGGCCAGGGGGTTGCAGCCCCAGCATTTT
v_gene: TRBV27; abundance: .; j_gene: TRBJ2-7; d_gene: .; CDR3aa: CASWSGGTYEQYF; CDR3nt: TGTGCCAGTTGGAGTGGCGGAACCTACGAGCAGTACTTC